These 22 T cell receptor beta chains were all obtained from the same sample, sequenced in a study of T-cell reconstitution after alpha-beta-depleted transplantation in children. The library targeted TCRbeta and was prepared with unique molecular identifiers. TCRdb reanalysed the PCR reads using MiXCR and keeps one entry per CDR3 protein. The sample yields approximately 800,000 distinct CDR3 sequences, roughly 16% seen once. This material consisted of PBMCs, mostly from graft donor cells, taken 360 days after TCRalphabeta/CD19-depleted stem cell transplant. The receptor set was obtained from a male patient aged 10-17 years who had a stem cell transplant for acute lymphoblastic leukemia, so the T cells may come from the graft donor.

The chain is built from TRBV27 and TRBJ2-3; 7 bases line up with TRBD2. Germline CDR1 is MNHEY and CDR2 is SMNVEV (reference sequence). This CDR3 is 15 amino acids long. V was clipped by 5 bases and J by 7 bases; unmatched bases: 12. The CDR3 protein is CASSPTTTSWYTQYF. The CDR3 nucleotides read TGTGCCAGCAGTCCTACAACGACTAGCTGGTATACGCAGTATTTT.

The chain combines TRBV6-2 or TRBV6-3 with TRBJ2-2, with D possibly matching TRBD2 (6 bases). CDR3 length equals 20 residues. The germline CDR1 and CDR2 sequences are MNHEY and SVGEGT. V was shortened by 2 bases and J by 4 bases, with 26 bases between the two germline ends. CDR3 region: CASSYPFSFFRESPTGELFF. The CDR3 DNA reads TGTGCCAGCAGTTACCCGTTTTCTTTTTTTCGGGAGAGCCCCACCGGGGAGCTGTTTTTT.

This clonotype was picked up a small number of times. The rearrangement links TRBV7-9 to TRBJ1-1, with D uncertain. Germline-derived CDR1 and CDR2 are SEHNR and FQNEAQ (reference sequence). The ends were cut back, 5 bases at V and 7 bases at J, with 8 bases in the middle. This CDR3 is built from 11 residues. This chain's CDR3 is CASSPNREAFF. In DNA, the CDR3 is TGTGCCAGCAGCCCTAACCGTGAAGCTTTCTTT.

This clonotype occurred a few times. This chain connects TRBV12-3 or TRBV12-4 to TRBJ2-5; D is possibly TRBD1 (6 bases). V dropped 6 bases and J dropped 4 bases, with 12 bases sitting between them. CDR3 length equals 13 residues. The CDR3 is CASSRETGETQYF. DNA for the CDR3: TGTGCCAGCAGCCGAGAGACAGGAGAGACCCAGTACTTC.

The rearrangement joins TRBV5-6 to TRBJ2-3, with no clear D. With 4 bases removed from V and 2 bases from J, the gap between germline ends came to 11 bases. CDR3 length: 14 amino acids. CDR1 is SGHDT, CDR2 YYEEEE, per germline. Written as DNA, the CDR3 is TGTGCCAGCAGCCCACGTCCTACCACAGATACGCAGTATTTT. Translated, it gives CASSPRPTTDTQYF.

This clonotype was detected a few times. CDR3 protein: CASSFAGIGGELFF. CDR3 coding DNA: TGCGCCAGCAGCTTCGCAGGGATCGGCGGGGAGCTGTTTTTT. The chain combines TRBV5-1 with TRBJ2-2; maybe TRBD1 (5 bases). Looked up from germline, CDR1 is SGHRS and CDR2 is YFSETQ. The V end lost 2 bases, the J end lost 7 bases, and 12 bases lay between the germline ends. CDR3 length: 14 amino acids.

In this sample, this clonotype turned up a few times. This chain links TRBV5-1 with TRBJ1-5; 9 bases are a match to TRBD1. The CDR3 is made up of 15 amino acids. Trimming cost V 4 bases and J 4 bases; bases outside gene matches: 6. From germline, CDR1 is SGHRS and CDR2 YFSETQ. CDR3 loop: CASSRWTGVNQPQHF. The CDR3 DNA follows: TGCGCCAGCAGCCGTTGGACAGGGGTGAATCAGCCCCAGCATTTT. The full variable domain, rest sourced from reference TRBV5-1 and TRBJ1-5, is KAGVTQTPRYLIKTRGQQVTLSCSPISGHRSVSWYQQTPGQGLQFLFEYFSETQRNKGNFPGRFSGRQFSNSRSEMNVSTLELGDSALYLCASSRWTGVNQPQHFGDGTRLSIL.

The DNA for the CDR3 is TGTGCCAGCAGTAAGGGCCTTACAGTGAACACTGAAGCTTTCTTT. Translating gives CASSKGLTVNTEAFF. This rearrangement joins TRBV6-1 to TRBJ1-1; D is uncertain. V was pared by 5 bases and J by 0 bases, with 13 bases between. The CDR3 sequence is 15 residues long. Germline V gene sequence: CDR1 MNHNS, CDR2 SASEGT.

The V gene is TRBV27, the J gene TRBJ2-7; 10 bases are a match to TRBD1. There are 13 residues in the CDR3. Germline loops: CDR1 MNHEY, CDR2 SMNVEV (reference sequence). The J segment lost 5 bases and the V segment lost 5 bases, leaving 3 bases of the junction unmatched. The DNA for the CDR3 is TGTGCCAGCAGTAATGGACAGGGGGACGAGCAGTACTTC. It specifies CASSNGQGDEQYF.

There are a few counts of this clonotype. The chain couples TRBV27 to TRBJ2-5, with TRBD2 matching 9 bases. CDR3 length: 19 residues. Trimming cost V 3 bases and J 1 base; bases outside gene matches: 15. From germline, CDR1 is MNHEY and CDR2 SMNVEV (reference sequence). CDR3 sequence (DNA): TGTGCCAGCAGTTTCTTCCGGACTAGCGATGAGAGGATCCAAGAGACCCAGTACTTC. It yields the protein CASSFFRTSDERIQETQYF.

This clonotype has a handful of counts. The chain is built from TRBV27 and TRBJ2-5; a possible D gene is TRBD2 (5 bases). Trimming left V 7 bases short and J 2 bases short, with 14 bases between. Germline V gene data show CDR1 as MNHEY and CDR2 as SMNVEV (reference sequence). This CDR3 comprises 14 residues. CDR3 DNA: TGTGCCAGCACCCTAGCTAAGGGACAAGAGACCCAGTACTTC. Protein sequence: CASTLAKGQETQYF.

The chain has TRBV12-3 or TRBV12-4 and TRBJ2-1; perhaps TRBD2 as D (6 bases). Trimming pared 3 bases from V and 1 base from J, leaving 10 bases between. This CDR3 has 15 residues. CDR3 sequence (DNA): TGTGCCAGCAGTTTTCAGCGGGTGTCCTACAATGAGCAGTTCTTC. Amino acid sequence: CASSFQRVSYNEQFF.

The chain employs TRBV4-1 and TRBJ2-7; D ambiguous. Trimming shortened V by 4 bases and J by 0 bases, and 10 bases separated the two germline ends. CDR3 length equals 14 residues. Germline V gives CDR1 MGHRA, CDR2 YSYEKL. CDR3 DNA sequence: TGCGCCAGCAGCCCCCTGGAGAACTCCTACGAGCAGTACTTC. Translating gives CASSPLENSYEQYF.

This clonotype was counted at least ten times. The rearrangement joins TRBV12-3 or TRBV12-4 to TRBJ2-6, with TRBD1 matching over 9 bases. The CDR3 totals 15 residues. J lost 2 bases, V lost 6 bases, and 2 bases had no gene match. The DNA of the CDR3 is TGTGCCAGCAGAAGGACAGGGGCTGGGGCCAACGTCCTGACTTTC. Its protein is CASRRTGAGANVLTF.

This clonotype was counted many times. The V and J genes are TRBV5-1 and TRBJ2-4; 8 bases line up with TRBD1. Trimming cost V 4 bases and J 1 base; bases outside gene matches: 7. The germline V gene has CDR1 SGHRS and CDR2 YFSETQ. There are 16 residues in the CDR3. The chain's CDR3 is CASSPIQGAAKNIQYF. The CDR3 DNA reads TGCGCCAGCAGCCCAATCCAGGGGGCGGCCAAAAACATTCAGTACTTC.

On this clonotype itself: A junction boundary mismatches the germline segment, possibly from a read error. This chain joins TRBV6-1 and TRBJ2-7, with TRBD2 matching over 8 bases. Germline lookup yields CDR1 MNHNS and CDR2 SASEGT. This CDR3 is 14 amino acids long. This CDR3 reads CASSPTSGAYEQHF. The DNA of the CDR3 is TGTGCCAGCAGCCCTACTAGCGGCGCCTACGAGCAGCACTTC.

The V gene is TRBV20-1, the J gene TRBJ2-1; TRBD2 matches at 9 bases. Germline V gene sequence: CDR1 DFQATT, CDR2 SNEGSKA (reference sequence). Trimming took 1 base from V and 1 from J; bases not matched to a gene: 5. CDR3 length: 16 amino acids. In nucleotides, the CDR3 is TGCAGTGCTAGAGGGGCTAGCGGGATTTCCTACAATGAGCAGTTCTTC. Translation: CSARGASGISYNEQFF.

The V call is TRBV12-3 or TRBV12-4, the J call TRBJ2-7; 7 bases line up with TRBD1. After removal of 7 bases from V and 3 bases from J, the junction contained 9 bases not matched to a gene. The CDR3 is made up of 14 amino acids. The CDR3 sequence is CASTVQGKVYEQYF. CDR3 nucleotide sequence: TGTGCCAGCACCGTACAGGGGAAAGTCTACGAGCAGTACTTC.

This clonotype was detected only a few times. This chain connects TRBV5-1 to TRBJ2-3; the D gene is possibly TRBD1 (6 bases). This CDR3 is built from 15 residues. CDR1 and CDR2 from the germline V gene are SGHRS and YFSETQ. V lost 0 bases, J lost 0 bases, and 8 bases lay in between. The CDR3 sequence is CASSLEQGSTDTQYF. For the CDR3, the DNA is TGCGCCAGCAGCTTGGAGCAGGGGAGCACAGATACGCAGTATTTT. Filled out from reference TRBV5-1 and TRBJ2-3, the complete variable domain reads KAGVTQTPRYLIKTRGQQVTLSCSPISGHRSVSWYQQTPGQGLQFLFEYFSETQRNKGNFPGRFSGRQFSNSRSEMNVSTLELGDSALYLCASSLEQGSTDTQYFGPGTRLTVL.

The rearrangement links TRBV12-3 or TRBV12-4 to TRBJ1-5; unclear D gene. This CDR3 comprises 15 residues. V was clipped by 6 bases and J by 0 bases, with 12 bases between them. The CDR3 DNA follows: TGTGCCAGCAGGGGTGAGGGCCTTAGCAATCAGCCCCAGCATTTT. It encodes CASRGEGLSNQPQHF.

The chain links TRBV7-6 to TRBJ2-7, with a tentative D call TRBD1 (8 bases). The V gene's germline CDR1 is SGHVS and CDR2 FNYEAQ. V shed 5 bases and J shed 2 bases, with 19 bases lying between them. The CDR3 totals 16 residues. The CDR3 DNA sequence: TGTGCCAGCAGCCCTAACAGGGGGGGCGGGCCCTACGAGCAGTACTTC. The encoded protein is CASSPNRGGGPYEQYF.

This rearrangement joins TRBV24-1 to TRBJ1-5; 8 bases fit TRBD1. V shed 2 bases, J shed 4 bases, and the junction held 9 bases outside the gene matches. The CDR3 contains 17 residues. The germline V gene encodes CDR1 KGHDR and CDR2 SFDVKD. The CDR3, as DNA: TGTGCCACCAGTGATTCCGCGACAGGGGAAAGGAATCAGCCCCAGCATTTT. Its translation is CATSDSATGERNQPQHF.